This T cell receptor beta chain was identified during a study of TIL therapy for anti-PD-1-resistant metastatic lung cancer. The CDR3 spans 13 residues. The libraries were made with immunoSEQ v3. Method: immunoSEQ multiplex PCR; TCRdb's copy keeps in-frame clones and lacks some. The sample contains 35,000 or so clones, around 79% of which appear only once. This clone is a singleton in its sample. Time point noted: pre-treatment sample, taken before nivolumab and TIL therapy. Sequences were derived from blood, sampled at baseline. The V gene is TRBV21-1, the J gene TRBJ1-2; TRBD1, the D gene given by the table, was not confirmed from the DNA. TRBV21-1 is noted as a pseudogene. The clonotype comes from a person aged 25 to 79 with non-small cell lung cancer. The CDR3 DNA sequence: TGTGCCAGCATCGACAGGGGTAGCGATGGCTACACCTTC. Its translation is CASIDRGSDGYTF.